The sequence of this TCR beta chain was determined in a study of T-cell memory formation after mild COVID-19. V was pared by 0 bases and J by 2 bases, with 15 bases between. The germline V gene encodes CDR1 LGHDT and CDR2 YNNKEL (reference sequence). The CDR3 contains 17 residues. Each CDR3 protein gets one entry after TCRdb re-called the 5' RACE reads with MiXCR. The table records 250,000 to 350,000 distinct CDR3 sequences, more than 15% of them present only once. In this sample, this clonotype turned up a few times. The sequence was obtained from a man aged 18 to 35 who had mild COVID-19 (a few samples of this study predate the infection). Cell type and time point are not known. Sequencing was done on a sample of PBMCs or a T cell subset sorted from them (not recorded which). This chain connects TRBV3-1 to TRBJ2-3; D possibly uses TRBD1 or TRBD2 (5 bases each). CDR3 residues: CASSQETGRPNTDTQYF. The CDR3 DNA is TGTGCCAGCAGCCAAGAAACGGGACGCCCAAACACAGATACGCAGTATTTT.